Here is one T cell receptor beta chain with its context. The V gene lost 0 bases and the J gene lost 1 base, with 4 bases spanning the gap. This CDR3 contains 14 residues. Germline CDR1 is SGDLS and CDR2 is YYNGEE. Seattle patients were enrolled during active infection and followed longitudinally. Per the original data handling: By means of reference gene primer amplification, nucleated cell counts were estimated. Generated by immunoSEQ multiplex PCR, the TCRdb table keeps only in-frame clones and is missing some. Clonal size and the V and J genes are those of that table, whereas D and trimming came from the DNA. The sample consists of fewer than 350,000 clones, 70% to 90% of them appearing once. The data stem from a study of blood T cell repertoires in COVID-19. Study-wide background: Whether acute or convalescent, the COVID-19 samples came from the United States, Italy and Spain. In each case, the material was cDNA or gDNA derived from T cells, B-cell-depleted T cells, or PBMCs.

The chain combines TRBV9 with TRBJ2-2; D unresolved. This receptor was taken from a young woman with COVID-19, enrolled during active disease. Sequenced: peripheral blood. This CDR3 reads CASSVVGNTGELFF. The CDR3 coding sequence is TGTGCCAGCAGCGTAGTCGGGAACACCGGGGAGCTGTTTTTT.